These T cell receptor beta chains were read from a single sample in a study of cytomegalovirus exposure and HLA in healthy donors. The data were produced by immunoSEQ multiplex PCR, yet TCRdb's version contains in-frame clones alone and is incomplete. This table has around 86,000 clones, approximately 93% appearing once. What was sequenced was PBMCs. All receptors derive from a woman aged 25 to 39 in good health and CMV-seropositive. The CDR3 runs from the conserved cysteine through the conserved F or W. A D gene is named only where the DNA matches it firmly. Not all rows give a size; the values are once, few, many and, for expanded clones, a class.

TRBV28	TRBJ2-1	.	TRBD1	TGTGCCAGCAGTTTACACAGGGGGAAGGGTGAACTAAGGAATGAGCAGTTCTTC	CASSLHRGKGELRNEQFF
TRBV6-6	TRBJ1-2	.	.	TGTGCCAGCAGAACAGTGTCCGCTAACTATGGCTACACCTTC	CASRTVSANYGYTF
TRBV7-9	TRBJ2-7	few	.	TGTGCCAGCAGCGGATTCGGGTACTCCTACGAGCAGTACTTC	CASSGFGYSYEQYF
TRBV7-9	TRBJ2-7	few	.	TGTGCCAGCAGCTCACCCGATTGGCCCCCAAGCTCCTACGAGCAGTACTTC	CASSSPDWPPSSYEQYF
TRBV15	TRBJ1-3	once	TRBD1	TGTGCCACCAGCTCATTAGGCTCCGGACAGGGGGGCCGAAACACCATATATTTT	CATSSLGSGQGGRNTIYF
TRBV6-1	TRBJ2-1	.	TRBD2	TGTGCCAGCAGTGATACTAGCGGGAGCTACAATGAGCAGTTCTTC	CASSDTSGSYNEQFF
TRBV6-5	TRBJ2-3	.	TRBD2	TGTGCCAGCTGCCCGTTCGCGGGAGGGGGAGATACGCAGTATTTT	CASCPFAGGGDTQYF
TRBV6-6	TRBJ1-5	.	TRBD1	TGTGCCAGCAGTTACTCCGGACAGGGCACTCAGCCCCAGCATTTT	CASSYSGQGTQPQHF
TRBV19	TRBJ2-7	.	TRBD2	TGTGCCAGTAGTCTAGGTATTAGCGGGTCCTACGAGCAGTACTTC	CASSLGISGSYEQYF
TRBV11-2	TRBJ2-7	.	TRBD2	TGTGCCAGCAGCCGCGCGATAGCGGGAGTCGGCGAGCAGTACTTC	CASSRAIAGVGEQYF
TRBV5-1	TRBJ2-3	.	TRBD2	TGCGCCAGCAGCGCCGGGACTAGCGGACTCGGAGATACGCAGTATTTT	CASSAGTSGLGDTQYF
TRBV28	TRBJ2-7	.	.	TGTGCCAGCAGTTTATCAGGGAACGGCTACGAGCAGTACTTC	CASSLSGNGYEQYF
TRBV10-3	TRBJ2-1	.	.	TGTGCCATCAGTGACTCCGAGATTTCGGGGGACTCCTACAATGAGCAGTTCTTC	CAISDSEISGDSYNEQFF
TRBV4-1	TRBJ1-4	.	TRBD1	TGCGCCAGCAGCCAAGCCGGGACAGTATGGCGGGAAAAACTGTTTTTT	CASSQAGTVWREKLFF
TRBV28	TRBJ2-3	.	TRBD2	TGTGCCAGCAGTCCCCCGGGACTAGCTGGAACCCATACGCAGTATTTT	CASSPPGLAGTHTQYF
TRBV7-2	TRBJ2-7	few	TRBD1	TGTGCCAGCAGCTTTCAGACAGGGATAACCTACGAGCAGTACTTC	CASSFQTGITYEQYF
TRBV11-2	TRBJ2-1	few	.	TGTGCCAGCAGCTTAGACCCCAACTCCTACAATGAGCAGTTCTTC	CASSLDPNSYNEQFF
TRBV4-3	TRBJ1-1	.	.	TGCGCCAGCAGCCAAGATCGGGCAGGGGTCTTTGAAGCTTTCTTT	CASSQDRAGVFEAFF
TRBV7-2	TRBJ2-1	.	.	TGTGCCAGCAGCTTAGGGGAGCATGAGCAGTTCTTC	CASSLGEHEQFF
TRBV30	TRBJ2-7	.	TRBD2	TGTGCCTGGCGCGGGGGTAGTTGGGGGAGGGGTACCTACGAGCAGTACTTC	CAWRGGSWGRGTYEQYF
TRBV7-8	TRBJ2-3	.	.	TGTGCCAGCAGCCCATTTCGTGGGGCCCAGGGGCATACGCAGTATTTT	CASSPFRGAQGHTQYF
TRBV28	TRBJ1-2	.	TRBD1	TGTGCCAGCAGTTCCGGACAGGGGATCTATGGCTACACCTTC	CASSSGQGIYGYTF
TRBV6-5	TRBJ2-7	.	TRBD2	TGTGCCAGCAGGAAGGGACTAGCGGGAGCAATTGTTGAGTACTTC	CASRKGLAGAIVEYF
TRBV2	TRBJ1-3	.	.	TGTGCCAGCTCCGAGGTGGACAGAGTTTACTCTGGAAACACCATATATTTT	CASSEVDRVYSGNTIYF
TRBV5-4	TRBJ2-1	.	.	TGTGCCAGCAGCTTCAGGGGCCATGAGCAGTTCTTC	CASSFRGHEQFF
TRBV5-1	TRBJ1-4	.	.	TGCGCCAGCAGCTTGGTCGCAGGGGTTAATGAAAAACTGTTTTTT	CASSLVAGVNEKLFF
TRBV11-2	TRBJ1-3	.	.	TGTGCCAGCAGCTCCATCCGCCACCCTCAGGGTACGCACACCATATATTTT	CASSSIRHPQGTHTIYF
TRBV5-4	TRBJ2-3	.	TRBD2	TGTGCCAGCAGCGCCCCCTCACTAGCGGGAGGCGCAGATACGCAGTATTTT	CASSAPSLAGGADTQYF
TRBV2	TRBJ2-1	once	.	TGTGCCAGCAGTGAAAGAATGGGAGGGGGCTACAATGAGCAGTTCTTC	CASSERMGGGYNEQFF
TRBV19	TRBJ2-2	.	TRBD2	TGTGCCAGTAGTAGTATAGCGGGAGGATCCGGGGAGCTGTTTTTT	CASSSIAGGSGELFF